This T cell receptor beta chain was profiled in a study of OX40 agonist ivuxolimab in advanced cancers. As for the study in general: Those enrolled were 70% to 85% male, with a mean age of roughly 62 years and ages from roughly 20 to 90. Participants could have had prior anti-PD-1, anti-PD-L1 or anti-CTLA-4 therapy, and 40% had some. Study-level findings and limits: More expanded clones were found, on average, in CD8+ than in CD4+ T cells.

Note on this clone: Its antigen is not known.

Patients had blood sampled at baseline and again on cycle 4 day 1 and cycle 7 day 1. Using immunoSEQ multiplex PCR, the repertoire was profiled, and TCRdb retains in-frame clones only, with some absent. The repertoire has over 70,000 clones, about 86% of them found once; the top ten carry around 2%. Germline V gives CDR1 MNHEY, CDR2 SVGAGI. The CDR3 covers 13 residues. The ends lost 6 bases at V and 6 bases at J; junction bases unmatched: 6. This specimen consisted of CD4+ or CD8+ T cells sorted from blood, obtained in a trial of the OX40 agonist ivuxolimab. This rearrangement joins TRBV6-5 to TRBJ1-2; 8 bases fit TRBD1. The receptor was derived from an adult with an advanced solid tumor such as melanoma, head and neck, liver or kidney cancer. The CDR3 DNA follows: TGTGCCAGCAGCAGGACAGGGCGCCATGGCTACACCTTC. The encoded protein is CASSRTGRHGYTF.